A single sample is the source of the 30 T cell receptor beta chains below, sequenced in a study of blood T cell repertoires in COVID-19. TCRdb's table, derived via immunoSEQ multiplex PCR, lists solely in-frame clones and lacks some. Seen here are a few hundred thousand clones, around 90% observed once, and the top ten hold more than 0.7%. The specimen sequenced was peripheral blood. These receptors came from a man aged 18-30 years with COVID-19, enrolled during active disease.

This chain connects TRBV9 to TRBJ2-4, with TRBD2 identical over 7 bases. The CDR3 extends over 14 amino acids. The germline gives CDR1 SGDLS, CDR2 YYNGEE. Germline trimming cut 0 bases from V and 5 bases from J; bases unmatched to any gene: 2. CDR3 region: CASSVGLAENIQYF. The CDR3 DNA reads TGTGCCAGCAGCGTAGGACTAGCTGAAAACATTCAGTACTTC.

This sequence joins TRBV13 and TRBJ1-3; D gene unclear. The V end was cut by 3 bases, the J end by 0 bases, with 15 bases between. Germline-derived CDR1 and CDR2 are PRHDT and FYEKMQ (reference sequence). The CDR3 spans 17 residues. The CDR3 DNA reads TGTGCCAGCAGCTTTAGTGTTACAGTCTACTCTGGAAACACCATATATTTT. Its protein product is CASSFSVTVYSGNTIYF.

The chain combines TRBV5-1 with TRBJ2-1; no clear D. The germline V and J ends were trimmed by 7 bases and 9 bases, with 14 bases remaining between them. CDR1 and CDR2 from the germline V gene are SGHRS and YFSETQ. The CDR3 runs 12 residues. DNA of the CDR3: TGCGCCAGCGGTAACAGTCTGGGTGAGCAGTTCTTC. Its translation is CASGNSLGEQFF.

V gene TRBV3-1 (or the pseudogene TRBV3-2) combines with J gene TRBJ2-3; 7 bases agree with TRBD1. There are 17 residues in the CDR3. The V segment lost 3 bases and the J segment 4 bases; nucleotides outside the gene matches: 13. Germline CDR1 reads LGHDT; CDR2 reads YNNKEL (reference sequence). CDR3 sequence: CASSQVRGEQGADTQYF. The CDR3 bases are TGTGCCAGCAGCCAGGTTCGTGGCGAGCAGGGGGCAGATACGCAGTATTTT.

J is TRBJ2-7 and V is TRBV27, with TRBD2 matching 8 bases. This CDR3 has 15 amino acids. J was trimmed by 4 bases and V by 5 bases; bases with no gene match: 10. CDR1 is MNHEY and CDR2 is SMNVEV in the germline V gene (reference sequence). DNA of the CDR3: TGTGCCAGCAGTCCCCAAGCGGGAGTGATGTACGAGCAGTACTTC. Protein product: CASSPQAGVMYEQYF.

This clone was seen only once. The chain couples TRBV7-9 to TRBJ1-1; 8 bases are shared with TRBD1. Germline V gene sequence: CDR1 SEHNR, CDR2 FQNEAQ (reference sequence). The CDR3 sequence is 12 residues long. The V gene end was trimmed by 6 bases and the J gene end by 10 bases; junction bases not matched to a gene: 7. The CDR3 DNA is TGTGCCAGCAGTTCGGACAGGGCCATAGCTTTCTTT. The encoded protein is CASSSDRAIAFF.

This sequence joins TRBV3-1 (or the pseudogene TRBV3-2) and TRBJ2-5; tentatively, D is TRBD2 (7 bases). The germline CDR1 and CDR2 sequences are LGHDT and YNNKEL (reference sequence). The V end was cut by 4 bases, the J end by 3 bases, with 15 bases between. The CDR3 spans 15 residues. CDR3 amino acids: CASSPTGGGEETQYF. As DNA, the CDR3 is TGTGCCAGCAGCCCCACTGGCGGGGGCGAAGAGACCCAGTACTTC.

The rearrangement uses TRBV21-1 and TRBJ1-5; the table's D call, TRBD1, was not checked against the DNA. TRBV21-1 is a pseudogene. There are 17 residues in the CDR3. As DNA, the CDR3 is TGTGCCAGCAGCCCCCCAGAGCTTTCACAGCAAAATCAGCCCCAGCATTTT. It codes for CASSPPELSQQNQPQHF.

This clone was counted at least ten times. The chain is built from TRBV10-1 and TRBJ2-1, with 14 nucleotides matching TRBD2. The CDR3 is 16 residues long. The V gene end was trimmed by 5 bases and the J gene end by 8 bases; junction bases not matched to a gene: 8. CDR1 WNHNN and CDR2 SYGVQD come from the germline V gene (reference sequence). This chain's CDR3 is CASSPGLAGDGDEQFF. The CDR3 bases are TGCGCCAGCAGTCCGGGACTAGCGGGGGACGGGGATGAGCAGTTCTTC.

The CDR3 coding sequence is TGTGCCAGCAGCTTGACACAGGGCCTGGGGGGCTACACCTTC. It specifies CASSLTQGLGGYTF. The chain employs TRBV13 and TRBJ1-2, with D perhaps matching TRBD1 (6 bases). Germline assignment: CDR1 PRHDT and CDR2 FYEKMQ (reference sequence). This CDR3 is built from 14 residues. V gave up 3 bases and J gave up 8 bases, with 16 bases separating them.

The gene calls are TRBV6-2 or TRBV6-3 and TRBJ1-1; no firm D call. Germline CDR1 and CDR2: MNHEY and SVGEGT. Trimming cost V 0 bases and J 4 bases, with 6 bases left between them. The CDR3 is made up of 13 amino acids. The CDR3 DNA follows: TGTGCCAGCAGTTACTCGAGGCCCACTGAAGCTTTCTTT. This translates into CASSYSRPTEAFF.

The gene calls are TRBV6-4 and TRBJ2-2, with D possibly TRBD2 on 5 matching bases. The ends were cut back, 4 bases at V and 5 bases at J, with 8 bases in the middle. CDR1 and CDR2 (germline): MRHNA, SNTAGT. The length of the CDR3 is 13 residues. CDR3 DNA: TGTGCCAGCAGTGTCGAGGGAACCGGGGAGCTGTTTTTT. Translating it yields CASSVEGTGELFF.

The CDR3 DNA follows: TGTGCCAGCAGCTTGGCCCACAATGAGCAGTTCTTC. Its protein product is CASSLAHNEQFF. The chain combines TRBV7-2 with TRBJ2-1; no clear D gene. Germline lookup yields CDR1 SGHTA and CDR2 FQGNSA. The V and J ends lost 3 bases and 5 bases respectively, with 5 bases between them. The length of the CDR3 is 12 residues.

This chain uses TRBV12-2 with TRBJ2-7; no DNA check was done on the table's D call, TRBD2. TRBV12-2 is shown as a pseudogene. This CDR3 has 11 amino acids. In nucleotides, the CDR3 is TGTGCAAGTCGCTTGAGCCACGAGCAGTACTTC. Translated: CASRLSHEQYF.

V is TRBV30 and J is TRBJ1-2; D is ambiguous. Germline CDR1 and CDR2: GTSNPN and SVGIG (reference sequence). The length of the CDR3 is 13 residues. V lost 3 bases, J lost 4 bases, and 12 bases lay in between. This CDR3 reads CAWRGVEIYGYTF. The CDR3 DNA follows: TGTGCCTGGAGGGGAGTCGAAATCTATGGCTACACCTTC.

The genes are TRBV4-1 and TRBJ1-6; no clear D. The ends were cut back, 3 bases at V and 7 bases at J, with 16 bases in the middle. The CDR3 consists of 16 residues. Germline CDR1 is MGHRA and CDR2 is YSYEKL. In nucleotides, the CDR3 is TGCGCCAGCAGCCAGGCTCCTCGGCAGGCCAATTCACCCCTCCACTTT. Translating gives CASSQAPRQANSPLHF.

The chain has TRBV7-9 and TRBJ2-7; D gene unclear. CDR1 is SEHNR, CDR2 FQNEAQ, per germline (reference sequence). This CDR3 contains 15 residues. V gave up 7 bases and J gave up 6 bases, with 22 bases separating them. The CDR3 DNA is TGTGCCAGCACCCCCCCCGGCCTACCGGAGAGCGAGCAGTACTTC. Encoded protein: CASTPPGLPESEQYF.

The V call is TRBV14, the J call TRBJ2-3, with 11 bases matching TRBD2. The V segment lost 0 bases and the J segment 6 bases; nucleotides outside the gene matches: 5. The CDR3 has 16 residues. Looked up from germline, CDR1 is SGHDN and CDR2 is FVKESK. The CDR3 nucleotides are TGTGCCAGCAGCCAAGAGGGGCTAGCGGGGGGTGATACGCAGTATTTT. It translates to CASSQEGLAGGDTQYF.

The J gene is TRBJ2-5, the V gene TRBV6-6, with D perhaps matching TRBD2 (6 bases). The CDR3 contains 16 residues. Between the trimmed V and J ends, which lost 5 bases and 3 bases, there was a span of 19 bases. Germline CDR1 reads MNHNY; CDR2 reads SVGAGI (reference sequence). Written as DNA, the CDR3 is TGTGCCAGCAGTGCCACCGGGACTGGGGAAAAAGAGACCCAGTACTTC. Its protein product is CASSATGTGEKETQYF.

The chain uses TRBV5-4 and TRBJ1-6; D might be TRBD1 (5 bases). The germline V gene has CDR1 SGHNT and CDR2 YYREEE (reference sequence). Trimming removed 0 bases from V and 10 bases from J, with 17 bases in between. The CDR3 spans 16 residues. CDR3 nucleotides: TGTGCCAGCAGCTTGGGGGGCAAGGGGATGAGCTCACCCCTCCACTTT. It yields the protein CASSLGGKGMSSPLHF.

V gene TRBV5-1 combines with J gene TRBJ2-1; tentative D call: TRBD1 (6 bases). V was shortened by 6 bases and J by 9 bases, with 16 bases between the two germline ends. CDR1 is SGHRS, CDR2 YFSETQ, per germline. The CDR3 length is 13 residues. The CDR3, as DNA: TGCGCCAGCAACGCACAGGGATTAAGTGAGCAGTTCTTC. Translating gives CASNAQGLSEQFF.

This clone was seen a single time. The chain combines TRBV29-1 with TRBJ2-2; the D is unclear. This CDR3 contains 14 residues. Germline V gene lookup returns CDR1 SQVTM and CDR2 ANQGSEA. The V end lost 4 bases, the J end lost 0 bases, and 9 bases lay between the germline ends. CDR3 sequence reads: CSVGDTANTGELFF. The CDR3 bases are TGCAGCGTTGGCGACACAGCGAACACCGGGGAGCTGTTTTTT.

V usage is TRBV19 and J usage is TRBJ2-2; 8 bases are a match to TRBD2. V lost 5 bases to trimming and J lost 5 bases; unmatched junction nucleotides: 7. CDR1 and CDR2 from the germline V gene are LNHDA and SQIVND (reference sequence). There are 15 residues in the CDR3. The CDR3 DNA is TGTGCCAGTAGTCCAGCGGGAGCTAAAACCGGGGAGCTGTTTTTT. Translated, it gives CASSPAGAKTGELFF.

V and J are TRBV3-1 (or the pseudogene TRBV3-2) and TRBJ2-7, with 11 bases fitting TRBD2. Trimming at V came to 3 bases and at J to 6 bases, leaving 4 bases not matched to a gene. There are 14 residues in the CDR3. From germline, CDR1 is LGHDT and CDR2 YNNKEL (reference sequence). The CDR3 DNA sequence: TGTGCCAGCAGCCATCTAGCGGGAGGCCTCGAGCAGTACTTC. Its translation is CASSHLAGGLEQYF.

The CDR3 region has the DNA TGTGCCAGCAGCCAAGACGTCTCTGGAAACACCATATATTTT. It codes for CASSQDVSGNTIYF. The chain carries TRBV3-1 (or the pseudogene TRBV3-2) and TRBJ1-3; D unresolved. This CDR3 contains 14 residues. Germline lookup yields CDR1 LGHDT and CDR2 YNNKEL (reference sequence). V gave up 0 bases and J gave up 0 bases, with 3 bases separating them.

V and J are TRBV11-3 and TRBJ2-5, with 7 bases lining up with TRBD2. CDR1 SGHNT and CDR2 YENEEA come from the germline V gene. Trimming took 5 bases from V and 1 from J; bases not matched to a gene: 16. The CDR3 totals 18 residues. CDR3 loop: CASSPGTGGVGSQETQYF. In nucleotides, the CDR3 is TGTGCCAGCAGCCCTGGAACGGGGGGTGTGGGTAGCCAAGAGACCCAGTACTTC.

The genes are TRBV19 and TRBJ1-5; unclear D gene. Germline CDR1 and CDR2: LNHDA and SQIVND (reference sequence). V was trimmed by 7 bases and J by 0 bases, leaving 13 bases between them. This CDR3 is built from 15 residues. For the CDR3, the DNA is TGTGCCAGTACTCGAAAAGAGTATAGCAATCAGCCCCAGCATTTT. It yields the protein CASTRKEYSNQPQHF.

This clone was seen more than once but under ten times. This sample also contains other DNA sequences that code for the same CDR3. The chain combines TRBV19 with TRBJ2-5; no clear D. The germline V gene encodes CDR1 LNHDA and CDR2 SQIVND (reference sequence). The V and J ends lost 2 bases and 1 base respectively, with 5 bases between them. CDR3 length: 13 amino acids. Here the CDR3 DNA reads TGTGCCAGTAGTATAAGCTCCCAAGAGACCCAGTACTTC. It yields the protein CASSISSQETQYF. Combining the CDR3 with reference TRBV19 and TRBJ2-5 gives the whole variable domain DGGITQSPKYLFRKEGQNVTLSCEQNLNHDAMYWYRQDPGQGLRLIYYSQIVNDFQKGDIAEGYSVSREKKESFPLTVTSAQKNPTAFYLCASSISSQETQYFGPGTRLLVL.

The rearrangement joins TRBV7-2 to TRBJ2-4; a possible D gene is TRBD1 (6 bases). The CDR3 consists of 15 residues. Trimming shortened V by 1 base and J by 1 base, and 8 bases separated the two germline ends. The germline gives CDR1 SGHTA, CDR2 FQGNSA. CDR3 loop: CASSLDRAAKNIQYF. In DNA, the CDR3 is TGTGCCAGCAGCTTAGACAGGGCCGCCAAAAACATTCAGTACTTC.

The chain employs TRBV15 and TRBJ2-1, with 7 bases matching TRBD1. The junction had 6 bases not matched to a gene; V was cut back by 1 base and J by 9 bases. Germline assignment: CDR1 LNHNV and CDR2 YYDKDF (reference sequence). CDR3 length equals 14 residues. CDR3 loop: CATSRGTQGREQFF. In DNA form, the CDR3 reads TGTGCCACCAGCAGAGGAACACAGGGGCGTGAGCAGTTCTTC.